This TCR beta chain derives from a study of blood T cell repertoires in COVID-19. Whole-study context: The analysed material was cDNA or gDNA that came from T cells, B-cell-depleted T cells, or PBMCs.

Clones were read by immunoSEQ multiplex PCR, and TCRdb kept only the in-frame ones, dropping some. Of about 68,000 clones detected, approximately 86% appear once; the ten largest clones hold approximately 1.5%. The CDR3 is 12 residues long. V lost 3 bases and J 4 bases, leaving 4 bases between the germline ends. What was sequenced was peripheral blood. The TCR sequence derives from a woman aged 55-69 years with acute or convalescent COVID-19. The chain couples TRBV12-3 or TRBV12-4 to TRBJ1-3; D call uncertain. CDR3 nucleotide sequence: TGTGCCAGCAGTTTTGTAGGAAACACCATATATTTT. This sequence encodes CASSFVGNTIYF.